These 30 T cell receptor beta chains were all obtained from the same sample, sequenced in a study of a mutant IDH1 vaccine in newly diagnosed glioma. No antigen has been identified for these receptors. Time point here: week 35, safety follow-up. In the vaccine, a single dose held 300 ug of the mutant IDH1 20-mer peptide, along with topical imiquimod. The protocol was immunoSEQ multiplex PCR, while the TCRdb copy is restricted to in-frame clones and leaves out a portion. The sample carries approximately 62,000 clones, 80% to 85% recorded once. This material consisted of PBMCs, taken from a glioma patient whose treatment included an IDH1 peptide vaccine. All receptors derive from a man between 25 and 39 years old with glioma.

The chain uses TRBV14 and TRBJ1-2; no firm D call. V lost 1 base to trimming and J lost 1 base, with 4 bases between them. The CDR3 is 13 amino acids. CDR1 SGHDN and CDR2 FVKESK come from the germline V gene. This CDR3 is CASSQGFNYGYTF. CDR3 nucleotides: TGTGCCAGCAGCCAAGGTTTTAACTATGGCTACACCTTC.

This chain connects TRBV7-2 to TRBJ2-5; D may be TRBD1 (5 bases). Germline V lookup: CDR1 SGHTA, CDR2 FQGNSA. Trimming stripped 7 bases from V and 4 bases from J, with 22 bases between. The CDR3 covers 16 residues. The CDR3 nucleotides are TGTGCCAGCACCCCCCGTCTTGGGAAAAGGGGAGAGACCCAGTACTTC. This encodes CASTPRLGKRGETQYF.

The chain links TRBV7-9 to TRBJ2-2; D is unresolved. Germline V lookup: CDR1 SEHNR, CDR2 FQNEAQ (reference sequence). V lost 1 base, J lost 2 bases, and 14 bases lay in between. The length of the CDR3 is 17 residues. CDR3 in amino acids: CASSLEPADLNTGELFF. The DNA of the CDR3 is TGTGCCAGCAGCTTAGAGCCGGCCGACTTAAACACCGGGGAGCTGTTTTTT.

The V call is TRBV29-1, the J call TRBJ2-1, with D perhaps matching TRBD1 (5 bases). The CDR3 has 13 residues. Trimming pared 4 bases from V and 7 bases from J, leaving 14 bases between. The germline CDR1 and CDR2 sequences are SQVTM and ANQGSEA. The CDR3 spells CSVAPGFVNEQFF. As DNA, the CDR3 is TGCAGCGTTGCGCCAGGGTTTGTGAATGAGCAGTTCTTC.

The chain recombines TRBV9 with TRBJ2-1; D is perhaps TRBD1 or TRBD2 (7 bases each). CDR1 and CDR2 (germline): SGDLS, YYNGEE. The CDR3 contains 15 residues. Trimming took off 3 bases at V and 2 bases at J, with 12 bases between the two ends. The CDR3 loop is CASSEGGTAYNEQFF. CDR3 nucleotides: TGTGCCAGCAGCGAGGGGGGGACAGCCTACAATGAGCAGTTCTTC.

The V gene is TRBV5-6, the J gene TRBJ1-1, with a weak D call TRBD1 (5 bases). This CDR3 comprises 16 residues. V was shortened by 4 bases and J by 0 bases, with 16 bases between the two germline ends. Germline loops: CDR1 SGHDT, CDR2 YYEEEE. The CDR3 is CASSPPGTGLNTEAFF. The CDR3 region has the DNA TGTGCCAGCAGCCCCCCCGGGACGGGGCTGAACACTGAAGCTTTCTTT.

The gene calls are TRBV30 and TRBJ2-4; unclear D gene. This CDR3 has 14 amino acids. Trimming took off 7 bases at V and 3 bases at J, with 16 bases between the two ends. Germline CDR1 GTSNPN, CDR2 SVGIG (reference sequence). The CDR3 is CAFHISTYKNIQYF. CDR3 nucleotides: TGTGCCTTTCATATCAGCACCTACAAAAACATTCAGTACTTC. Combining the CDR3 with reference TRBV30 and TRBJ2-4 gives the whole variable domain SQTIHQWPATLVQPVGSPLSLECTVEGTSNPNLYWYRQAAGRGLQLLFYSVGIGQISSEVPQNLSASRPQDRQFILSSKKLLLSDSGFYLCAFHISTYKNIQYFGAGTRLSVL.

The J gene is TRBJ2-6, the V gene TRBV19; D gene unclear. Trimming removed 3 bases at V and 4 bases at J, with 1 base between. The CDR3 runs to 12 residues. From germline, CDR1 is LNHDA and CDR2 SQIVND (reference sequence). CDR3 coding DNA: TGTGCCAGTAGTATCGGGGCCAACGTCCTGACTTTC. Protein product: CASSIGANVLTF.

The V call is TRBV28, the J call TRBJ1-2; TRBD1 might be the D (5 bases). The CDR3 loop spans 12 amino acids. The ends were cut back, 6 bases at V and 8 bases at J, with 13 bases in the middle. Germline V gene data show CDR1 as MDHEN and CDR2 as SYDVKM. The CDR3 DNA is TGTGCCAGCAGCCCGGGGGGGTACGGCTACACCTTC. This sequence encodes CASSPGGYGYTF.

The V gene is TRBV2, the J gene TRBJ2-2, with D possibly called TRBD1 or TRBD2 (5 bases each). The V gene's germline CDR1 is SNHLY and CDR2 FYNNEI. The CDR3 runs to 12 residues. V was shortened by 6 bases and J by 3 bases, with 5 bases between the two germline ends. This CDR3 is CASRGDTGELFF. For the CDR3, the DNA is TGTGCCAGCAGGGGGGACACCGGGGAGCTGTTTTTT.

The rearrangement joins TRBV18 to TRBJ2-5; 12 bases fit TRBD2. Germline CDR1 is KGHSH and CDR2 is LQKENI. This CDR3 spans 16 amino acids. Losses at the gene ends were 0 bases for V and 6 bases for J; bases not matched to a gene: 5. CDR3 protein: CASSPPTSGGLKTQYF. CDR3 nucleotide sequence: TGTGCCAGCTCACCACCGACTAGCGGGGGTTTAAAGACCCAGTACTTC. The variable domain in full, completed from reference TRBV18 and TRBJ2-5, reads NAGVMQNPRHLVRRRGQEARLRCSPMKGHSHVYWYRQLPEEGLKFMVYLQKENIIDESGMPKERFSAEFPKEGPSILRIQQVVRGDSAAYFCASSPPTSGGLKTQYFGPGTRLLVL.

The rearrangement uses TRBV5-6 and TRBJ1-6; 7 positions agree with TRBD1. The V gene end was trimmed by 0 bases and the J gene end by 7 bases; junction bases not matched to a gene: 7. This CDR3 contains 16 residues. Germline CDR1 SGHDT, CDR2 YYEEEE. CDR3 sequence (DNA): TGTGCCAGCAGCTTGGGAGGGGGCGCTGGGAATTCACCCCTCCACTTT. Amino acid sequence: CASSLGGGAGNSPLHF.

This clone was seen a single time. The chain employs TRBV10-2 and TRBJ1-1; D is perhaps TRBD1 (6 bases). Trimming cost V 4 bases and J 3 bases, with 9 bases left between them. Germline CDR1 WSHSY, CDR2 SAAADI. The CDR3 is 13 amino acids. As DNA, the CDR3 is TGCGCCAGCAGTGGATCAGGGGACACTGAAGCTTTCTTT. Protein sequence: CASSGSGDTEAFF.

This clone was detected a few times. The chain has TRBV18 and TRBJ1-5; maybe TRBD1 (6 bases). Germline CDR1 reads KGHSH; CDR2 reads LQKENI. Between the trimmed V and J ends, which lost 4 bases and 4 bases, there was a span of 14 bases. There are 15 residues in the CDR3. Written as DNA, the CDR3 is TGTGCCAGCTCACTACTACAGGGTTTTAATCAGCCCCAGCATTTT. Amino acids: CASSLLQGFNQPQHF.

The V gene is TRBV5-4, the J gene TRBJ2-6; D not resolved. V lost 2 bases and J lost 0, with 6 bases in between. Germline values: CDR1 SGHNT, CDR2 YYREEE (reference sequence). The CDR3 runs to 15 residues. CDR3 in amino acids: CASSFELSGANVLTF. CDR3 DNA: TGTGCCAGCAGCTTCGAACTCTCTGGGGCCAACGTCCTGACTTTC. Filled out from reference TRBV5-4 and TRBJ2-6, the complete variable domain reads ETGVTQSPTHLIKTRGQQVTLRCSSQSGHNTVSWYQQALGQGPQFIFQYYREEENGRGNFPPRFSGLQFPNYSSELNVNALELDDSALYLCASSFELSGANVLTFGAGSRLTVL.

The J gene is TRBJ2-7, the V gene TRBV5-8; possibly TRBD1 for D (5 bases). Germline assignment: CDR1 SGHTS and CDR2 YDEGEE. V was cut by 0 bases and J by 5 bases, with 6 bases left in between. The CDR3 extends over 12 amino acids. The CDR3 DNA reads TGTGCCAGCAGCTTGGCAGGGCACGAGCAGTACTTC. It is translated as CASSLAGHEQYF.

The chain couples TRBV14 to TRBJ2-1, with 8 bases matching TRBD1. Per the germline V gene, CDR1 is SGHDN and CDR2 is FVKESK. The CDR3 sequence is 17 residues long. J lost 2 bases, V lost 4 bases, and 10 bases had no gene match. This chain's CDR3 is CASSLRTGRSTYNEQFF. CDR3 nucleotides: TGTGCCAGCAGCCTCCGGACAGGGAGGAGTACCTACAATGAGCAGTTCTTC.

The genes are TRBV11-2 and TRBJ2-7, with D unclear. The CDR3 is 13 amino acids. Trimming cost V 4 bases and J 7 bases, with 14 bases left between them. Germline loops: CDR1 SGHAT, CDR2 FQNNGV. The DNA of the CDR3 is TGTGCCAGCAGCTGGACCCCTGCGAAAGAGCAGTACTTC. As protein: CASSWTPAKEQYF.

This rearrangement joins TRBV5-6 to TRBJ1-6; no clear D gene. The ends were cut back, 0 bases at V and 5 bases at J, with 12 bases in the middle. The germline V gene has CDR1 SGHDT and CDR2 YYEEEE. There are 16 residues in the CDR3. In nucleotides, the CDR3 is TGTGCCAGCAGCTTGGTTTCGGCAGAAAATAATTCACCCCTCCACTTT. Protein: CASSLVSAENNSPLHF.

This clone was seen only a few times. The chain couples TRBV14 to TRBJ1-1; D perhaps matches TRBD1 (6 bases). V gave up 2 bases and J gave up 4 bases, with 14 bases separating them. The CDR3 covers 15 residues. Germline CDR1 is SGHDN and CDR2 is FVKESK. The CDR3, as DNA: TGTGCCAGCAGCCAAAGGCCACAGGGTGTCACTGAAGCTTTCTTT. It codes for CASSQRPQGVTEAFF.

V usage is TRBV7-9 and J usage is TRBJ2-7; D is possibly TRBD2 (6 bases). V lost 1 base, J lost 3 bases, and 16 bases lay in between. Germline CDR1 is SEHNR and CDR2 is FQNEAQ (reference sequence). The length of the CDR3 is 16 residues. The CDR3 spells CASSLGMVGGNYEQYF. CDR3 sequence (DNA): TGTGCCAGCAGCTTAGGAATGGTGGGGGGAAACTACGAGCAGTACTTC.

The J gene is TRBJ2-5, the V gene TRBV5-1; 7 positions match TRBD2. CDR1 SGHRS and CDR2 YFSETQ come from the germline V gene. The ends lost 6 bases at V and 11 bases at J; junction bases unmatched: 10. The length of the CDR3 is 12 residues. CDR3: CASKGTTWEQYF. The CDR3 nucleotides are TGCGCCAGCAAGGGGACTACTTGGGAGCAGTACTTC.

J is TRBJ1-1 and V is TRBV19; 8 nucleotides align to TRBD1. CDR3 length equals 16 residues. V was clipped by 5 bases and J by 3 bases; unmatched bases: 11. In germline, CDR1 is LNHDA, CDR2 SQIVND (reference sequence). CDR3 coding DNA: TGTGCCAGTAGTCCGCGGACAGGGTCGGGGTACACTGAAGCTTTCTTT. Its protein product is CASSPRTGSGYTEAFF. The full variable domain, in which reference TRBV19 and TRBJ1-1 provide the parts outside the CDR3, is DGGITQSPKYLFRKEGQNVTLSCEQNLNHDAMYWYRQDPGQGLRLIYYSQIVNDFQKGDIAEGYSVSREKKESFPLTVTSAQKNPTAFYLCASSPRTGSGYTEAFFGQGTRLTVV.

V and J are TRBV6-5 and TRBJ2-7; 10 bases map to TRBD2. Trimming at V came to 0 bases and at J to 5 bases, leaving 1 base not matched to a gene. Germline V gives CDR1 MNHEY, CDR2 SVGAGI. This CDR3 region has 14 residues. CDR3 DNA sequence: TGTGCCAGCAGTTACTCACTAGCGGGAAACGAGCAGTACTTC. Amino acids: CASSYSLAGNEQYF.

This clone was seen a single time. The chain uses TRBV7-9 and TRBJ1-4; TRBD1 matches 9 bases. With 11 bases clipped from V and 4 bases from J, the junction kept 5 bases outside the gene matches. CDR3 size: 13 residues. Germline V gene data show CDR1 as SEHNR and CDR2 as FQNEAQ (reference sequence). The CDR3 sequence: CAGQGRGNEKLFF. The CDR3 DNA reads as TGTGCCGGACAGGGGAGGGGTAATGAAAAACTGTTTTTT.

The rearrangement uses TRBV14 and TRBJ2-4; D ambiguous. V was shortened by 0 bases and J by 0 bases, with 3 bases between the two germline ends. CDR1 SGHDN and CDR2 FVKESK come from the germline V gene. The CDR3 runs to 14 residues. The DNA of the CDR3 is TGTGCCAGCAGCCAAGAACTAGCCAAAAACATTCAGTACTTC. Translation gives CASSQELAKNIQYF.

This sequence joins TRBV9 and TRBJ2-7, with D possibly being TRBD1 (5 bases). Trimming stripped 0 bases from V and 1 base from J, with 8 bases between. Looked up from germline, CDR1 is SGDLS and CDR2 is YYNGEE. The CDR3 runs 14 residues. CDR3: CASSVARQSYEQYF. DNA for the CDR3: TGTGCCAGCAGCGTAGCCCGACAGTCCTACGAGCAGTACTTC.

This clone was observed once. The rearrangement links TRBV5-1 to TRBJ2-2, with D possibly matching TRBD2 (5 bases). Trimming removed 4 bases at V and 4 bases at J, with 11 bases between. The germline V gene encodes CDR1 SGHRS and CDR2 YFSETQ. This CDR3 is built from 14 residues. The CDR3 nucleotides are TGCGCCAGCAGCGCCGGACTGTCCACCGGGGAGCTGTTTTTT. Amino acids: CASSAGLSTGELFF. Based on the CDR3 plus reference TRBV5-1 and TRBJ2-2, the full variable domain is KAGVTQTPRYLIKTRGQQVTLSCSPISGHRSVSWYQQTPGQGLQFLFEYFSETQRNKGNFPGRFSGRQFSNSRSEMNVSTLELGDSALYLCASSAGLSTGELFFGEGSRLTVL.

CDR3 in amino acids: CASRRVSDEKLFF. CDR3 DNA: TGTGCCAGCAGGCGTGTGAGTGATGAAAAACTGTTTTTT. This chain uses TRBV5-4 with TRBJ1-4; D remains unclear. The V and J ends lost 5 bases and 6 bases respectively, with 11 bases between them. Looked up from germline, CDR1 is SGHNT and CDR2 is YYREEE (reference sequence). This CDR3 has 13 residues. The full variable domain, rest sourced from reference TRBV5-4 and TRBJ1-4, is ETGVTQSPTHLIKTRGQQVTLRCSSQSGHNTVSWYQQALGQGPQFIFQYYREEENGRGNFPPRFSGLQFPNYSSELNVNALELDDSALYLCASRRVSDEKLFFGSGTQLSVL.

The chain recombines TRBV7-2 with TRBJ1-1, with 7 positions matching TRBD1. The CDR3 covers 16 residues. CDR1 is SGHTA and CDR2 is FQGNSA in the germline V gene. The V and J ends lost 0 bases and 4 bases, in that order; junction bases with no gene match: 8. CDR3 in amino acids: CASSLAAGGYGTEAFF. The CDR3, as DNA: TGTGCCAGCAGCTTAGCGGCAGGGGGGTATGGCACTGAAGCTTTCTTT.